One and the same sample provided the 16 T cell receptor beta chains below, sequenced in a study of T cells in Graves' hyperthyroidism and ophthalmopathy. The TCR beta CDR3 regions underwent amplification using RNA transcripts as the source. The TCR CDR3 was amplified in a first-round RT-PCR using the HTBI primer set. MiXCR, run by TCRdb on the multiplex PCR reads, gives a single entry per CDR3 protein. The table has roughly 700,000 distinct CDR3 sequences, roughly 17% seen once. The sample taken for sequencing was blood. The receptors were sampled from a man aged 45-65 years with Graves' hyperthyroidism.

This clonotype came up many times. The chain has TRBV28 and TRBJ2-5, with 15 bases identical to TRBD2. Germline V gene sequence: CDR1 MDHEN, CDR2 SYDVKM. Unmatched junction bases numbered 8, after V lost 4 bases and J lost 5 bases. The CDR3 sequence is 17 residues long. The CDR3 nucleotides read TGTGCCAGCAGTTCCCGGGGACTAGCGGGAGGAAGGGAGACCCAGTACTTC. Protein sequence: CASSSRGLAGGRETQYF.

The sample holds a few counts of this clonotype. The chain recombines TRBV6-1 with TRBJ1-1; maybe TRBD1 (6 bases). The CDR3 totals 14 residues. Germline V gives CDR1 MNHNS, CDR2 SASEGT. The V gene lost 5 bases and the J gene lost 4 bases, with 14 bases spanning the gap. Here the CDR3 reads CASSNLQGPTEAFF. CDR3 DNA: TGTGCCAGCAGTAATCTACAGGGTCCCACTGAAGCTTTCTTT.

The rearrangement uses TRBV18 and TRBJ2-7; 11 nucleotides align to TRBD2. V shed 0 bases and J 7 bases; nucleotides not matched to a gene: 8. The CDR3 extends over 16 amino acids. CDR1 and CDR2 from the germline V gene are KGHSH and LQKENI. CDR3 in amino acids: CASSPPTLAGGREQYF. As DNA, the CDR3 is TGTGCCAGCTCACCACCGACTCTAGCGGGAGGTCGGGAGCAGTACTTC.

This clonotype occurred a few times. Relative to the germline gene, one junction end is altered; a read error may explain this. CDR3 sequence: CASTEDSSGANVLTF. CDR3 bases: TGTGCCAGCACTGAAGACAGCTCTGGGGCCAACGTCCTGACTTTC. The V and J genes are TRBV6-1 and TRBJ2-6; D possibly corresponds to TRBD1 (5 bases). This CDR3 contains 15 residues. Germline V gene data show CDR1 as MNHNS and CDR2 as SASEGT.

This clonotype has more than one count but fewer than ten. This chain connects TRBV6-2 or TRBV6-3 to TRBJ2-7; 7 bases line up with TRBD2. V was clipped by 2 bases and J by 3 bases; unmatched bases: 4. In germline, CDR1 is MNHEY, CDR2 SVGEGT. The CDR3 is made up of 14 amino acids. The CDR3 bases are TGTGCCAGCAGTTACGAGCGGGGAATCTACGAGCAGTACTTC. Amino acid sequence: CASSYERGIYEQYF.

This clonotype was counted many times. V gene TRBV5-1 combines with J gene TRBJ2-1, with D unclear. This CDR3 contains 12 residues. Germline V lookup: CDR1 SGHRS, CDR2 YFSETQ. V was trimmed by 2 bases and J by 8 bases, leaving 8 bases between them. The CDR3 sequence is CASSFGLDEQFF. CDR3 nucleotides: TGCGCCAGCAGCTTTGGCCTCGATGAGCAGTTCTTC.

This clonotype showed up just a few times. The chain is built from TRBV2 and TRBJ2-5; 11 bases are shared with TRBD1. V was pared by 5 bases and J by 5 bases, with 10 bases of the junction left unmatched. Per the germline V gene, CDR1 is SNHLY and CDR2 is FYNNEI. The CDR3 runs to 16 residues. The CDR3: CASSPWTGGAWETQYF. In DNA form, the CDR3 reads TGTGCCAGCAGTCCTTGGACAGGGGGCGCCTGGGAGACCCAGTACTTC.

The gene calls are TRBV28 and TRBJ2-2; 12 bases are shared with TRBD1. The V segment lost 7 bases and the J segment 6 bases; nucleotides outside the gene matches: 15. This CDR3 is built from 18 residues. The germline CDR1 and CDR2 sequences are MDHEN and SYDVKM. In nucleotides, the CDR3 is TGTGCCAGCAATACCATCACCGGGACAGGGGGCGGGTCCGGGGAGCTGTTTTTT. This sequence encodes CASNTITGTGGGSGELFF.

This clonotype has a count of ten or more. V usage is TRBV24-1 and J usage is TRBJ2-5; TRBD2 aligns across 9 bases. The junction had 6 bases not matched to a gene; V was cut back by 4 bases and J by 4 bases. Germline CDR1 reads KGHDR; CDR2 reads SFDVKD. The CDR3 extends over 15 amino acids. The CDR3 region is CATSDPSGNRETQYF. CDR3 coding DNA: TGTGCCACCAGTGACCCTAGCGGGAATCGAGAGACCCAGTACTTC.

There are many counts of this clonotype. V is TRBV7-9 and J is TRBJ2-3; no reliable D call. The CDR3 consists of 13 residues. Germline loops: CDR1 SEHNR, CDR2 FQNEAQ (reference sequence). Trimming removed 1 base from V and 4 bases from J, with 6 bases in between. The CDR3 loop is CASSLEMPDTQYF. CDR3 nucleotides: TGTGCCAGCAGCTTAGAGATGCCAGATACGCAGTATTTT.

In its sample, this clonotype was seen many times. This rearrangement joins TRBV6-2 or TRBV6-3 to TRBJ2-1, with no clear D. Deletions cut 6 bases from V and 12 bases from J, with 15 bases between. The CDR3 length is 12 residues. Germline V gene sequence: CDR1 MNHEY, CDR2 SVGEGT. In nucleotides, the CDR3 is TGTGCCAGCAGCACAAGTATAGCCGCGCAGTTCTTC. It yields the protein CASSTSIAAQFF.

Concerning this clonotype: A read error may be the cause here, since a much bigger clone is one base away. The gene calls are TRBV30 and TRBJ1-2; D is uncertain. The germline CDR1 and CDR2 sequences are GTSNPN and SVGIG (reference sequence). The CDR3 contains 15 residues. The CDR3 bases are TGTGCCTGGAGTGTAAAAAGGATTCCTAACCATGGCTACACCTTC. Translating gives CAWSVKRIPNHGYTF.

This clonotype was seen at least ten times. The V and J genes are TRBV7-9 and TRBJ2-5, with D unclear. The CDR3 spans 14 residues. Per the germline V gene, CDR1 is SEHNR and CDR2 is FQNEAQ (reference sequence). Trimming took off 5 bases at V and 5 bases at J, with 15 bases between the two ends. The CDR3 here is CASSREEKRETQYF. The CDR3 DNA sequence: TGTGCCAGCAGCCGAGAGGAAAAGAGGGAGACCCAGTACTTC.

This sequence joins TRBV29-1 and TRBJ2-5; the D gene is possibly TRBD2 (5 bases). CDR1 and CDR2 from the germline V gene are SQVTM and ANQGSEA. The CDR3 is 17 amino acids. V lost 2 bases and J 2 bases, leaving 21 bases between the germline ends. CDR3 loop: CSVEPSRPTIQQETQYF. The CDR3 DNA follows: TGCAGCGTTGAACCTAGCCGACCCACTATTCAACAAGAGACCCAGTACTTC.

Ten or more counts support this clonotype. The V call is TRBV5-1, the J call TRBJ2-7; TRBD2 matches at 11 bases. Germline assignment: CDR1 SGHRS and CDR2 YFSETQ. This CDR3 comprises 17 residues. With 1 base clipped from V and 4 bases from J, the junction kept 10 bases outside the gene matches. As DNA, the CDR3 is TGCGCCAGCAGCTTGATACTAGCGGGAGACGCGGTTTACGAGCAGTACTTC. Its translation: CASSLILAGDAVYEQYF. Full variable domain (outside the CDR3, taken from reference TRBV5-1 and TRBJ2-7): KAGVTQTPRYLIKTRGQQVTLSCSPISGHRSVSWYQQTPGQGLQFLFEYFSETQRNKGNFPGRFSGRQFSNSRSEMNVSTLELGDSALYLCASSLILAGDAVYEQYFGPGTRLTVT.

Many counts were recorded for this clonotype. This chain joins TRBV27 and TRBJ2-7; a weak D match, TRBD1 (6 bases). The V end was cut by 8 bases, the J end by 5 bases, with 19 bases between. The CDR3 extends over 14 amino acids. Germline values: CDR1 MNHEY, CDR2 SMNVEV (reference sequence). CDR3 protein: CASSLGGMADEQYF. CDR3 coding DNA: TGTGCCAGCTCTTTAGGGGGTATGGCCGACGAGCAGTACTTC.